Described below is a single T cell receptor beta chain sequence and its context. There are many counts of this clonotype. Its target antigen remains unknown. The input lacks base qualities; no much larger clone sits a single base away. The treatment or condition label on this specimen signifies: allogeneic hematopoietic cell transplantation with graft depleted of TCRalphabeta T cells and CD19 B cells. The children who served as transplant recipients had been given grafts of TCRalphabeta/CD19-depleted allogeneic hematopoietic cells. These data originate in a study of T-cell reconstitution after alpha-beta-depleted transplantation in children listed by TCRdb under 2016. Some background on the complete study: Using TCR repertoire profiling, the study followed T-cell immune reconstitution in a quantitative way in children after TCRalphabeta/CD19-depleted allogeneic hematopoietic cell transplantation. Study-wide findings and limitations: Apparently early alphabetaT-cell count recovery about two months after transplant reportedly relied on only several hundred rapidly expanded clones derived from non-depleted graft cells. Over subsequent months, a decline in hyperexpanded clone frequencies was noted, and after one year, T-cell counts and TCRbeta diversity were mostly ascribed to newly produced T cells. The high TCRbeta diversity at day 60 in some patients was ascribed to recipient T cells and intrathymic progenitors that had survived conditioning.

The CDR1 and CDR2 encoded by the germline V gene are SGHDT and YYEEEE. CDR3 length: 15 amino acids, cysteine to phenylalanine. Kept here is only the CDR3 DNA, which spans 45 bases and is read in frame from base 1. Relative to germline, V is 0 bases shorter and J is 6 bases shorter, with 13 bases between their ends. To prepare the library, PCR was applied. Instrument on record: Illumina HiSeq 2500. TCR libraries were prepared with molecular barcoding, using unique molecular identifiers to normalize TCRbeta repertoire quantification. TCRdb trimmed public reads at Q25 via fastp, called clones via MiXCR and kept in-frame beta chains. Identical CDR3 proteins give one entry, which carries the most common genes and DNA. This sample comprises 330,000 or so distinct CDR3 sequences, around 10% of them detected only once. Over 6% of the sample is taken by the ten largest.

This TCR came from a boy under two years old with acute myeloid leukemia, due to receive a stem cell transplant. Sample: PBMCs, taken before TCRalphabeta/CD19-depleted stem cell transplant. The rearrangement combines TRBV5-6 with TRBJ2-1; the D call is possibly TRBD1 or TRBD2, each sharing 6 bases. The base sequence is TGTGCCAGCAGCTTGGGTTCGGGGGCAGGCAATGAGCAGTTCTTC. Translated, it gives CASSLGSGAGNEQFF.